The sequence of this T cell receptor beta chain was determined in a study of blood T cell repertoires in COVID-19. At the level of the study: Spain, Italy and the United States supplied samples that represented acute and convalescent COVID-19. From T cells, B-cell-depleted T cells, or PBMCs came the material, which was cDNA or gDNA.

Authors' data handling: Scientists estimated how many nucleated cells there were by amplifying reference gene primers. Sequenced by immunoSEQ multiplex PCR; TCRdb stores in-frame clones only, minus some. V, J and clone size derive from that table, while D and trimming were established from the DNA sequence. This table holds 200,000 or so clones, around nine tenths found once. Between the trimmed V and J ends, which lost 2 bases and 1 base, there was a span of 9 bases. CDR1 and CDR2 from the germline V gene are SGHKS and YYEKEE (reference sequence). The length of the CDR3 is 14 residues. The receptor was derived from a man in his 70s with active or convalescent COVID-19. Sequencing used peripheral blood. The genes are TRBV5-5 and TRBJ2-5, with TRBD1 as a possible D gene (6 bases). Here the CDR3 DNA reads TGTGCCAGCAGCTTTACAGGGCCCCAAGAGACCCAGTACTTC. This codes for CASSFTGPQETQYF.